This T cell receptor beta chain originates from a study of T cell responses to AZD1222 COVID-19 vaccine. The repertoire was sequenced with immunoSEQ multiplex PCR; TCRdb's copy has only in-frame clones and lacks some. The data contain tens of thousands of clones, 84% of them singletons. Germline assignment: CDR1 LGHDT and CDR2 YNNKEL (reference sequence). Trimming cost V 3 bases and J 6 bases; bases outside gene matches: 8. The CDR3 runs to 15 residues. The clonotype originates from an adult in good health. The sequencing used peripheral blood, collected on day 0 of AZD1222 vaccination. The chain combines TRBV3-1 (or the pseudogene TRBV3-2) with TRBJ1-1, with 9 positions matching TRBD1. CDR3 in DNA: TGTGCCAGCAGCCACCCCGGACAGGGGTCCCCTGAAGCTTTCTTT. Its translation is CASSHPGQGSPEAFF.